Sequencing of this T cell receptor (beta chain) was carried out in a study of CD8+CD57+ T cells in acquired aplastic anemia. Study information: Sorted CD4+ plus CD8+ cells gave DNA averaging roughly 3.2 ug. An average of roughly 10 million reads for CD4+ cells was obtained from healthy donors. Notes on the study in general: A significant difference in CD8+ Simpson's diversity between patients and controls was not found. Patients and controls shared around 30 CD8+ CDR3 sequences.

CDR3 and TCR beta VDJ profiling relied on genomic DNA as the template. TCRdb ran MiXCR on the reads and lists one entry per CDR3 protein. The sample consists of around 180,000 distinct CDR3 sequences, roughly 63% of them appearing once. With regard to this clonotype: As yet, its antigen is unknown.

This TCR came from a human donor in good health. The source material was sorted CD4+, CD8+, or CD8+CD57+ T cells (not recorded which) from PBMCs.

As DNA, the CDR3 is TGTGCCGGACACAGGGGACCTAATCAGCCCCAGCATTTT. It is translated as CAGHRGPNQPQHF. The chain has TRBV2 and TRBJ1-5, with 7 bases lining up with TRBD1. The CDR3 totals 13 residues. Germline values: CDR1 SNHLY, CDR2 FYNNEI. V was pared by 11 bases and J by 4 bases, with 8 bases of the junction left unmatched. Together with reference TRBV2 and TRBJ1-5, the CDR3 gives the full variable domain: EPEVTQTPSHQVTQMGQEVILRCVPISNHLYFYWYRQILGQKVEFLVSFYNNEISEKSEIFDDQFSVERPDGSNFTLKIRSTKLEDSAMYFCAGHRGPNQPQHFGDGTRLSIL.